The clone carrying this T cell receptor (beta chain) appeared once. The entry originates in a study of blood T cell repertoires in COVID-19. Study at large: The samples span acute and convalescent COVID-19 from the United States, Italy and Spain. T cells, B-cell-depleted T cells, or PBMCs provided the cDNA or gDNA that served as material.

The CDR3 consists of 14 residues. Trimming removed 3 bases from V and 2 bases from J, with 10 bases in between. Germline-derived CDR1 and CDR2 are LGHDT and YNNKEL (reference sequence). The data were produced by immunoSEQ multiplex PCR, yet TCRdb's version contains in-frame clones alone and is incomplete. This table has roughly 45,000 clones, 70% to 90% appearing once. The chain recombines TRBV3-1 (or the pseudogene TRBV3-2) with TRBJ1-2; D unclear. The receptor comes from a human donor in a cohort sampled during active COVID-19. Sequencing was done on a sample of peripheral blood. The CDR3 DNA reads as TGTGCCAGCAGCCACGCGCAGGCCAACTATGGCTACACCTTC. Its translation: CASSHAQANYGYTF.